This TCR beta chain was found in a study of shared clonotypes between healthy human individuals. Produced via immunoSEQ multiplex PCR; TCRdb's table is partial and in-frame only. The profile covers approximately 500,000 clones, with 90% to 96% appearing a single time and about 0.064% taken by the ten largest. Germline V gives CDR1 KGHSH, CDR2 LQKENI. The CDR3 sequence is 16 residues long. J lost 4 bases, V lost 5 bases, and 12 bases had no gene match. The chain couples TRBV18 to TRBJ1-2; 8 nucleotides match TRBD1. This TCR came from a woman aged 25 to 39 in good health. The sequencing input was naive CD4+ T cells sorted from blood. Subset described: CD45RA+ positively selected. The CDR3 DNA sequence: TGTGCCAGCTCATCTCCAAATGACAGGGGAGGCTATGGCTACACCTTC. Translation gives CASSSPNDRGGYGYTF. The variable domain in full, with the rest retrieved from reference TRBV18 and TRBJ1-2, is NAGVMQNPRHLVRRRGQEARLRCSPMKGHSHVYWYRQLPEEGLKFMVYLQKENIIDESGMPKERFSAEFPKEGPSILRIQQVVRGDSAAYFCASSSPNDRGGYGYTFGSGTRLTVV.